The 16 T cell receptor beta chains below all came from one sample that was sequenced in a study of technical replicates of blood from several donors. Data came from immunoSEQ multiplex PCR; TCRdb stores just in-frame clones and leaves some out. The profile shows just over 15,000 clones, 80% to 90% of them singletons. The specimen was PBMCs. The receptors were gathered from a human donor in good health.

The gene calls are TRBV2 and TRBJ1-5; no reliable D call. Germline assignment: CDR1 SNHLY and CDR2 FYNNEI. This CDR3 region has 14 residues. Trimming removed 0 bases at V and 0 bases at J, with 3 bases between. The CDR3 DNA sequence: TGTGCCAGCAGTGAAGCCCGTAGCAATCAGCCCCAGCATTTT. Translation gives CASSEARSNQPQHF.

The chain carries TRBV2 and TRBJ2-7; no reliable D call. The CDR3 has 14 residues. Trimming took off 4 bases at V and 4 bases at J, with 14 bases between the two ends. From germline, CDR1 is SNHLY and CDR2 FYNNEI. The CDR3, as DNA: TGTGCCAGCAGTGCAGCTAGTGGAGTGTACGAGCAGTACTTC. This translates into CASSAASGVYEQYF.

The V call is TRBV19, the J call TRBJ2-1; D is possibly TRBD1 (5 bases). CDR3 size: 15 residues. V shed 5 bases and J shed 4 bases, with 15 bases lying between them. Germline CDR1 LNHDA, CDR2 SQIVND (reference sequence). CDR3 sequence: CASSRGQGYYNEQFF. CDR3 nucleotide sequence: TGTGCCAGTAGTCGCGGCCAGGGCTATTACAATGAGCAGTTCTTC.

DNA of the CDR3: TGTGCCAGCAGGAAACTAGCGGGAGATGGCACCGGGGAGCTGTTTTTT. Translating gives CASRKLAGDGTGELFF. The rearrangement links TRBV2 to TRBJ2-2; TRBD2 matches 11 bases. V trimming: 6 bases; J trimming: 4 bases; junction bases outside the gene matches: 7. CDR3 length equals 16 residues. From germline, CDR1 is SNHLY and CDR2 FYNNEI.

The rearrangement joins TRBV27 to TRBJ2-1; 10 bases are a match to TRBD2. CDR3 length: 16 amino acids. Looked up from germline, CDR1 is MNHEY and CDR2 is SMNVEV (reference sequence). V was clipped by 4 bases and J by 15 bases; unmatched bases: 18. CDR3 coding DNA: TGTGCCAGCAGTTCCCACCTGGTAGCGGGAGGCCTAGAGACGTTCTTC. Protein sequence: CASSSHLVAGGLETFF.

The chain joins TRBV2 to TRBJ2-2, with a tentative D call TRBD2 (5 bases). Per germline, CDR1 SNHLY and CDR2 FYNNEI. This CDR3 region has 14 residues. V shed 9 bases and J shed 3 bases, with 14 bases lying between them. CDR3 residues: CASAPGEYTGELFF. The CDR3 coding sequence is TGTGCCAGTGCCCCTGGGGAGTACACCGGGGAGCTGTTTTTT.

The chain couples TRBV14 to TRBJ1-1, with TRBD1 as a possible D gene (5 bases). The CDR3 covers 13 residues. The V and J ends lost 3 bases and 3 bases respectively, with 8 bases between them. CDR1 SGHDN and CDR2 FVKESK come from the germline V gene. The CDR3 coding sequence is TGTGCCAGCAGCCAGCAGGGTTACACTGAAGCTTTCTTT. Its translation is CASSQQGYTEAFF.

V is TRBV2 and J is TRBJ2-7, with D perhaps matching TRBD1 (6 bases). This CDR3 is 14 amino acids long. V was cut by 3 bases and J by 3 bases, with 12 bases left in between. Per germline, CDR1 SNHLY and CDR2 FYNNEI. The CDR3 DNA reads TGTGCCAGCAGTGAGCAAGGGGGTCTCTACGAGCAGTACTTC. Protein product: CASSEQGGLYEQYF.

This sequence joins TRBV19 and TRBJ1-5, with TRBD1 identical over 9 bases. V was clipped by 10 bases and J by 1 base; unmatched bases: 20. This CDR3 is built from 19 residues. Germline V gene sequence: CDR1 LNHDA, CDR2 SQIVND (reference sequence). For the CDR3, the DNA is TGTGCCAAAAAAACTCCCGGGACAGGGAGAAAAAGCAGCAATCAGCCCCAGCATTTT. Its protein product is CAKKTPGTGRKSSNQPQHF.

V gene TRBV27 combines with J gene TRBJ2-7, with D maybe TRBD2 (6 bases). The CDR3 has 15 residues. Germline V gene sequence: CDR1 MNHEY, CDR2 SMNVEV (reference sequence). V was trimmed by 6 bases and J by 1 base, leaving 16 bases between them. The CDR3 region is CASSTTGVWSYEQYF. DNA for the CDR3: TGTGCCAGCAGCACGACGGGGGTCTGGTCCTACGAGCAGTACTTC.

The gene calls are TRBV27 and TRBJ1-1; D remains ambiguous. Between the trimmed V and J ends, which lost 5 bases and 1 base, there was a span of 11 bases. The germline CDR1 and CDR2 sequences are MNHEY and SMNVEV (reference sequence). The length of the CDR3 is 14 residues. As DNA, the CDR3 is TGTGCCAGCAGTCTTAATTCGGGGAACACTGAAGCTTTCTTT. It translates to CASSLNSGNTEAFF.

V usage is TRBV5-1 and J usage is TRBJ2-5; TRBD1 matches 8 bases. Germline loops: CDR1 SGHRS, CDR2 YFSETQ. Trimming at V came to 0 bases and at J to 5 bases, leaving 9 bases not matched to a gene. The CDR3 consists of 16 residues. The CDR3 DNA sequence: TGCGCCAGCAGCTTGGCTGGACAGGGCAGGCGTGAGACCCAGTACTTC. Its protein product is CASSLAGQGRRETQYF. Full variable domain (rest looked up from reference TRBV5-1 and TRBJ2-5): KAGVTQTPRYLIKTRGQQVTLSCSPISGHRSVSWYQQTPGQGLQFLFEYFSETQRNKGNFPGRFSGRQFSNSRSEMNVSTLELGDSALYLCASSLAGQGRRETQYFGPGTRLLVL.

The rearrangement uses TRBV4-1 and TRBJ2-1; 13 bases agree with TRBD2. Germline V gene lookup returns CDR1 MGHRA and CDR2 YSYEKL. J was trimmed by 7 bases and V by 4 bases; bases with no gene match: 4. The CDR3 contains 15 residues. CDR3 coding DNA: TGCGCCAGCAGCCCCGGACTAGCGGGAGAGAATGAGCAGTTCTTC. It encodes CASSPGLAGENEQFF.

The chain carries TRBV28 and TRBJ2-2, with TRBD2 identical over 15 bases. Germline values: CDR1 MDHEN, CDR2 SYDVKM. Trimming removed 6 bases from V and 6 bases from J; junction bases left unmatched: 14. This CDR3 is built from 19 residues. The CDR3 region is CASRGRTSGRAAVPGELFF. The CDR3 DNA sequence: TGTGCCAGCAGGGGTAGGACTAGCGGGAGGGCCGCCGTCCCCGGGGAGCTGTTTTTT. Supplemented by reference TRBV28 and TRBJ2-2, the full variable domain reads DVKVTQSSRYLVKRTGEKVFLECVQDMDHENMFWYRQDPGLGLRLIYFSYDVKMKEKGDIPEGYSVSREKKERFSLILESASTNQTSMYLCASRGRTSGRAAVPGELFFGEGSRLTVL.

The chain links TRBV5-1 to TRBJ1-1; no reliable D call. The CDR3 covers 13 residues. V was clipped by 7 bases and J by 1 base, with 11 bases between them. Germline V gene sequence: CDR1 SGHRS, CDR2 YFSETQ. CDR3 in DNA: TGCGCCAGCCGACTTGAACAGAACACTGAAGCTTTCTTT. This encodes CASRLEQNTEAFF.

The chain carries TRBV18 and TRBJ1-2; D remains ambiguous. Germline V CDR1 and CDR2: KGHSH, LQKENI. Deletions cut 3 bases from V and 1 base from J, with 6 bases between. This CDR3 spans 13 amino acids. CDR3 protein: CASSPTDNYGYTF. CDR3 coding DNA: TGTGCCAGCTCACCCACAGATAACTATGGCTACACCTTC.